These 20 T cell receptor beta chains came from one sample sequenced in a study of response to subunit inactivated influenza vaccine. From the RT-PCR reads, TCRdb called clonotypes with MiXCR, one entry per CDR3 protein. This sample carries about 500,000 distinct CDR3 sequences, 16% of them seen once, and the ten largest clones take less than 4%. The source was CD4+ T cells sorted from PBMCs, collected 23 to 25 months after vaccination. These receptors all come from a man aged 50-75 years who received an inactivated influenza vaccine.

V and J are TRBV5-1 and TRBJ2-1, with 8 positions matching TRBD2. CDR1 and CDR2 from the germline V gene are SGHRS and YFSETQ. This CDR3 region has 15 residues. Trimming at V came to 0 bases and at J to 6 bases, leaving 5 bases not matched to a gene. The chain's CDR3 is CASSLGTSRANEQFF. The DNA for the CDR3 is TGCGCCAGCAGCTTGGGGACTAGCAGGGCCAATGAGCAGTTCTTC.

This clonotype was picked up a small number of times. The CDR3 sequence: CASSSLSSGVGTEAFF. DNA for the CDR3: TGTGCCAGCAGCAGCTTGAGCTCCGGAGTTGGCACTGAAGCTTTCTTT. The gene calls are TRBV5-5 and TRBJ1-1; no firm D call. V lost 4 bases, J lost 4 bases, and 20 bases lay in between. Germline-derived CDR1 and CDR2 are SGHKS and YYEKEE (reference sequence). CDR3 length: 16 residues.

The rearrangement uses TRBV20-1 and TRBJ2-6; D unclear. The germline V gene has CDR1 DFQATT and CDR2 SNEGSKA (reference sequence). Trimming left V 2 bases short and J 3 bases short, with 11 bases between. CDR3 length: 15 amino acids. The CDR3 sequence is CSARSGRSGANVLTF. Here the CDR3 DNA reads TGCAGTGCTAGATCCGGGCGCAGTGGGGCCAACGTCCTGACTTTC.

This clonotype was detected many times. The chain employs TRBV9 and TRBJ1-1; TRBD1 matches at 12 bases. The CDR3 sequence is 14 residues long. V gave up 5 bases and J gave up 1 base; unmatched junction bases: 0. The germline gives CDR1 SGDLS, CDR2 YYNGEE. The CDR3 DNA sequence: TGTGCCAGCAGGGGACAGGGGGCGAACACTGAAGCTTTCTTT. Amino acids: CASRGQGANTEAFF.

This clonotype was observed a handful of times. The gene calls are TRBV4-2 and TRBJ1-6; 8 nucleotides agree with TRBD1. Trimming cost V 3 bases and J 10 bases; bases outside gene matches: 8. This CDR3 is 15 amino acids long. The V gene's germline CDR1 is LGHNA and CDR2 YNFKEQ. The CDR3 region is CASSQDDRGVSPLHF. DNA of the CDR3: TGTGCCAGCAGCCAGGATGACAGGGGAGTCTCACCCCTCCACTTT.

This clonotype was detected only a few times. The CDR3 DNA reads as TGTGCCAGCAGTTTCTCCTTCATCGGACTAGCGGGACTCACAGATACGCAGTATTTT. Its protein is CASSFSFIGLAGLTDTQYF. The rearrangement links TRBV28 to TRBJ2-3; 12 positions agree with TRBD2. V shed 3 bases, J shed 2 bases, and the junction held 12 bases outside the gene matches. This CDR3 is 19 amino acids long. Germline CDR1 is MDHEN and CDR2 is SYDVKM.

The chain links TRBV7-3 to TRBJ2-7; 7 nucleotides line up with TRBD1. In germline, CDR1 is SGHTA, CDR2 FQGTGA. The CDR3 spans 11 residues. V was pared by 11 bases and J by 2 bases, with 3 bases of the junction left unmatched. CDR3 DNA sequence: TGTGCCGGGACAGTCCCCTACGAGCAGTACTTC. This translates into CAGTVPYEQYF.

This clonotype was recorded a few times. This rearrangement joins TRBV7-2 to TRBJ2-5; 16 bases are a match to TRBD2. There are 17 residues in the CDR3. J gave up 4 bases and V 5 bases, and 7 bases lay outside the gene matches. CDR1 and CDR2 (germline): SGHTA, FQGNSA. The CDR3 DNA sequence: TGTGCCAGCAGCGCGGGACTAGCGGGGGGGCGTCGAGAGACCCAGTACTTC. It is translated as CASSAGLAGGRRETQYF.

This chain joins TRBV6-5 and TRBJ2-1; D is possibly TRBD1 or TRBD2 (5 bases each). The germline V gene has CDR1 MNHEY and CDR2 SVGAGI. The CDR3 loop spans 15 amino acids. V was clipped by 0 bases and J by 10 bases, with 16 bases between them. CDR3 sequence reads: CASSYSRDPTLEQFF. In nucleotides, the CDR3 is TGTGCCAGCAGTTACTCCCGGGACCCTACGTTGGAGCAGTTCTTC.

This clonotype was counted only a few times. The V and J genes are TRBV6-2 or TRBV6-3 and TRBJ2-3; D possibly uses TRBD1 or TRBD2 (6 bases each). This CDR3 spans 16 amino acids. Germline CDR1 and CDR2: MNHEY and SVGEGT. The V end was cut by 5 bases, the J end by 0 bases, with 15 bases between. CDR3 sequence (DNA): TGTGCCAGCAGTCACCACCGGGGGCCGAGCACAGATACGCAGTATTTT. It codes for CASSHHRGPSTDTQYF.

V is TRBV2 and J is TRBJ1-2; the match to TRBD1 covers 7 bases. The CDR3 is 14 amino acids. The germline gives CDR1 SNHLY, CDR2 FYNNEI. V trimming: 3 bases; J trimming: 7 bases; junction bases outside the gene matches: 8. Here the CDR3 DNA reads TGTGCCAGCAGTGAGCACAGACAGGGCGCTGGCTACACCTTC. Its translation: CASSEHRQGAGYTF.

The chain is built from TRBV19 and TRBJ2-2; D is uncertain. The germline V gene has CDR1 LNHDA and CDR2 SQIVND (reference sequence). This CDR3 comprises 16 residues. V gave up 6 bases and J gave up 4 bases, with 18 bases separating them. The CDR3 region is CASRNQFPLGTGELFF. CDR3 DNA: TGTGCCAGTAGAAATCAATTCCCCCTGGGCACCGGGGAGCTGTTTTTT.

The chain recombines TRBV23-1 with TRBJ2-3; no firm D call. TRBV23-1 is filed as an ORF, its function uncertain. Trimming shortened V by 8 bases and J by 3 bases, and 9 bases separated the two germline ends. CDR3 size: 12 residues. The CDR3 nucleotides read TGCGCCAGCGCAAGGAAGACAGATACGCAGTATTTT. Translating it yields CASARKTDTQYF.

The J gene is TRBJ2-7, the V gene TRBV20-1; no clear D. The germline V gene encodes CDR1 DFQATT and CDR2 SNEGSKA (reference sequence). Trimming removed 5 bases from V and 2 bases from J, with 13 bases in between. The CDR3 has 13 amino acids. In DNA, the CDR3 is TGCAGTGCTCCGACCTGGGGTACCTACGAGCAGTACTTC. Its translation is CSAPTWGTYEQYF.

This clonotype was seen only once. The rearrangement links TRBV6-1 to TRBJ1-2; D is possibly TRBD1 (5 bases). Trimming took off 6 bases at V and 4 bases at J, with 18 bases between the two ends. From germline, CDR1 is MNHNS and CDR2 SASEGT. The CDR3 is 15 amino acids. CDR3 bases: TGTGCCAGCAGCGCCGGGACTTACCCCTCCTATGGCTACACCTTC. Amino acids: CASSAGTYPSYGYTF.

The J gene is TRBJ2-1, the V gene TRBV3-1; 9 bases are a match to TRBD1. The CDR3 length is 17 residues. Germline V gene lookup returns CDR1 LGHDT and CDR2 YNNKEL (reference sequence). Trimming cost V 0 bases and J 8 bases; bases outside gene matches: 11. The CDR3 DNA follows: TGTGCCAGCAGCCAAGATGGGTGGGACAGGGAGGTTGATGAGCAGTTCTTC. Protein: CASSQDGWDREVDEQFF.

Only a few counts were recorded for this clonotype. The DNA for the CDR3 is TGCAGTGCCGGGACGAGCGATGGCTACACCTTC. Its translation is CSAGTSDGYTF. J is TRBJ1-2 and V is TRBV20-1, with D perhaps matching TRBD1 (5 bases). The germline CDR1 and CDR2 sequences are DFQATT and SNEGSKA (reference sequence). CDR3 size: 11 residues. The V end lost 6 bases, the J end lost 6 bases, and 11 bases lay between the germline ends.

This chain connects TRBV7-8 to TRBJ2-7; D is ambiguous. Between the trimmed V and J ends, which lost 1 base and 1 base, there was a span of 11 bases. This CDR3 comprises 15 residues. Germline V gene data show CDR1 as SGHVS and CDR2 as FQNEAQ. This CDR3 reads CASSLELSGSYEQYF. The CDR3 region has the DNA TGTGCCAGCAGCTTAGAATTGTCCGGTTCCTACGAGCAGTACTTC. The variable domain in full, with the rest retrieved from reference TRBV7-8 and TRBJ2-7, is GAGVSQSPRYKVAKRGQDVALRCDPISGHVSLFWYQQALGQGPEFLTYFQNEAQLDKSGLPSDRFFAERPEGSVSTLKIQRTQQEDSAVYLCASSLELSGSYEQYFGPGTRLTVT.

The chain couples TRBV7-2 to TRBJ2-7; 8 bases align to TRBD2. Germline V gene lookup returns CDR1 SGHTA and CDR2 FQGNSA. This CDR3 region has 15 residues. Trimming cost V 5 bases and J 4 bases; bases outside gene matches: 10. Here the CDR3 DNA reads TGTGCCAGCAGCACCTCCGGGACTAGTTTTTACGAGCAGTACTTC. As protein: CASSTSGTSFYEQYF.

This clonotype was found many times. This chain uses TRBV12-3 or TRBV12-4 with TRBJ1-5; TRBD1 matches at 9 bases. There are 16 residues in the CDR3. J gave up 0 bases and V 6 bases, and 6 bases lay outside the gene matches. The CDR3 loop reads CASRKGQGYSNQPQHF. CDR3 sequence (DNA): TGTGCCAGCAGAAAGGGACAGGGCTATAGCAATCAGCCCCAGCATTTT.